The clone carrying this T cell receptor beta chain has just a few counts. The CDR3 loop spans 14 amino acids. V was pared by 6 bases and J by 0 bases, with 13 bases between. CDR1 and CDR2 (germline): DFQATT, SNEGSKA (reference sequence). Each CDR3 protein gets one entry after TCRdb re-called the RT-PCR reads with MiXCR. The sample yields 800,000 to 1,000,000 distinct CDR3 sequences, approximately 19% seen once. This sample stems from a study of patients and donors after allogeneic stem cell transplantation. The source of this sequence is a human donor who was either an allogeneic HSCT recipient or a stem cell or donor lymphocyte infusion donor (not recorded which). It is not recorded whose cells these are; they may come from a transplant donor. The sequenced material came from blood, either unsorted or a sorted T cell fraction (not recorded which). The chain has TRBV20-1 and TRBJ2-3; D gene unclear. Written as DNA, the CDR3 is TGCAGTGCCGGTGGGAAGTTAAGCACAGATACGCAGTATTTT. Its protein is CSAGGKLSTDTQYF.